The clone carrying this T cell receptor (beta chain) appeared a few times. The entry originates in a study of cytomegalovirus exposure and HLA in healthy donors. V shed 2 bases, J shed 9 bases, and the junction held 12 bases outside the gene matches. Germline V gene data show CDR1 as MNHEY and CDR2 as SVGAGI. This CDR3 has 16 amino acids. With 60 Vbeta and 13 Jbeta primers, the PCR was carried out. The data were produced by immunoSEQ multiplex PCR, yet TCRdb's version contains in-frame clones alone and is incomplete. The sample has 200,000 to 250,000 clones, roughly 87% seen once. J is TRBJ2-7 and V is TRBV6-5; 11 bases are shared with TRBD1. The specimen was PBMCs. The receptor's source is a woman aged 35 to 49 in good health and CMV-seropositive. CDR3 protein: CASSYVSGQGVWGQYF. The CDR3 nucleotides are TGTGCCAGCAGTTACGTGTCGGGACAGGGGGTATGGGGGCAGTACTTC.